This TCR beta chain was sequenced in a study of T cells in narcolepsy. TCRdb keeps only in-frame clones here, not all; method: immunoSEQ multiplex PCR. The repertoire includes 30,000 to 35,000 clones, approximately 80% of them detected once, and approximately 0.99% sits in the top ten. The CDR3 sequence is 15 residues long. V lost 1 base and J lost 0, with 10 bases in between. The germline V gene encodes CDR1 SGHTA and CDR2 FQGTGA. Sequences were obtained from memory (CD45RA-) CD4+ T cells from blood. The sequence was obtained from a human donor in good health. The chain joins TRBV7-3 to TRBJ2-7; D call uncertain. The DNA of the CDR3 is TGTGCCAGCAGCTTAAATTACTTTAGCTCCTACGAGCAGTACTTC. Residues: CASSLNYFSSYEQYF.